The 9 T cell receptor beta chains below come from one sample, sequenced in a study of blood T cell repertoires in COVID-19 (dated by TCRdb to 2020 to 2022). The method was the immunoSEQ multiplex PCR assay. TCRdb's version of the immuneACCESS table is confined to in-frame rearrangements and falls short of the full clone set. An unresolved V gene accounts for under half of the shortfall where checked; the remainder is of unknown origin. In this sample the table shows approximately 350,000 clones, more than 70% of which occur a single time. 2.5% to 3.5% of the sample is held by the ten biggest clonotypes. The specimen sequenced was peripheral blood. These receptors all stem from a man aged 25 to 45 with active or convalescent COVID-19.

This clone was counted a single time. The CDR3: CASSDLRGPSNQPQHF. Here the CDR3 DNA reads TGCGCCAGCAGTGATTTGAGGGGGCCTAGCAATCAGCCCCAGCATTTT. The chain joins TRBV10-2 to TRBJ1-5, with 7 bases identical to TRBD1. This CDR3 has 16 amino acids. Per germline, CDR1 WSHSY and CDR2 SAAADI. V lost 3 bases and J lost 0; bases outside the gene matches: 5.

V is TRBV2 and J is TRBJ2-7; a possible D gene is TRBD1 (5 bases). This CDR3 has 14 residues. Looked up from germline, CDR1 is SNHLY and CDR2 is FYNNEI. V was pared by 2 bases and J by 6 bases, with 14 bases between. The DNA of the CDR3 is TGTGCCAGCAGTGAACAGGTCAGTGGGGCCGAGCAGTACTTC. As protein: CASSEQVSGAEQYF.

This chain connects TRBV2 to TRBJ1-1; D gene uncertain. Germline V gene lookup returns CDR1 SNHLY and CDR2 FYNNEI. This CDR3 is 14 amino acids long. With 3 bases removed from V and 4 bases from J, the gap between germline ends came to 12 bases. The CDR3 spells CASSDSKRATEAFF. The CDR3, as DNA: TGTGCCAGCAGTGATTCGAAGAGGGCCACTGAAGCTTTCTTT.

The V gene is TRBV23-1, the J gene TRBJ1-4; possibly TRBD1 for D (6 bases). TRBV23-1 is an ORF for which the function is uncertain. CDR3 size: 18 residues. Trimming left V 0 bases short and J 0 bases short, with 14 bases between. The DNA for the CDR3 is TGCGCCAGCAGTCAATCGAGGGACACCTATGCAACTAATGAAAAACTGTTTTTT. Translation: CASSQSRDTYATNEKLFF.

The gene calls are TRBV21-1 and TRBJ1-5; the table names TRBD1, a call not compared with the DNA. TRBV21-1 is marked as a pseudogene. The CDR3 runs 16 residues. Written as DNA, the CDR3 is TGTGCCAGCAGCAAACAGGGTGGATATAGCAATCAGCCCCAGCATTTT. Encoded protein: CASSKQGGYSNQPQHF.

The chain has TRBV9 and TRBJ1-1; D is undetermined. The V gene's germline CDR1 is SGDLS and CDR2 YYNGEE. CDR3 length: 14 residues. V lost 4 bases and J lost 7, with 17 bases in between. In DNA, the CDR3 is TGTGCCAGCAGCCAAGAAGGGAGGGCGGTTGAAGCTTTCTTT. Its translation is CASSQEGRAVEAFF.

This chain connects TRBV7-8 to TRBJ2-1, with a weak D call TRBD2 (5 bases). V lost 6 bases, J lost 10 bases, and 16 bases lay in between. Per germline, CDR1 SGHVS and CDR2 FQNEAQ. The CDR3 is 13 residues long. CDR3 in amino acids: CASSSGWDGEQFF. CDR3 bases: TGTGCCAGCAGTTCGGGATGGGATGGGGAGCAGTTCTTC.

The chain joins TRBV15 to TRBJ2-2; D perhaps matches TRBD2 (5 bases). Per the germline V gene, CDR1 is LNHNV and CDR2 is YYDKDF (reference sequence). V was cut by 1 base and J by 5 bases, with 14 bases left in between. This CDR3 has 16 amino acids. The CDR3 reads CATSRGGSVRTGELFF. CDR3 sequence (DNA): TGTGCCACCAGCAGAGGAGGTAGCGTGAGGACCGGGGAGCTGTTTTTT.

The CDR3 DNA reads as TGCGCCAGCAGCTTGCAGGGACAGGGTGGCACTGAAGCTTTCTTT. The encoded protein is CASSLQGQGGTEAFF. This chain joins TRBV5-1 and TRBJ1-1; 9 nucleotides agree with TRBD1. Trimming took 1 base from V and 4 from J; bases not matched to a gene: 5. Germline V gene sequence: CDR1 SGHRS, CDR2 YFSETQ. This CDR3 has 15 residues.